This T cell receptor (beta chain) is drawn from a study of T cells after yellow fever vaccination. Study overall: It was SMART-Seq v4 Ultra Low Input that prepared the fractions with low cell numbers.

This clonotype was counted a few times. Its antigen is not identified. Study results and limitations: In FACS-sorted repertoires, abundant clonotypes from the bulk population could appear as contaminants. Subsequent booster samples again held most clones from primary vaccination (96% CD4, about 85% CD8).

Germline CDR1 and CDR2: SNHLY and FYNNEI. V was trimmed by 9 bases and J by 3 bases, leaving 10 bases between them. The CDR3 spans 12 residues. Conversion of TCR transcripts into cDNA relied on 5'RACE template switching, which added a universal primer site and UMIs. One entry per CDR3 protein, called by TCRdb with MiXCR from the 5' RACE reads. This sample has approximately 550,000 distinct CDR3 sequences, with 15% to 20% found just once. The V gene is TRBV2, the J gene TRBJ2-3, with D tentatively TRBD1 (6 bases). This sample comprised PBMCs, obtained 15 days after the yellow fever booster vaccination. The receptor comes from a young man who received the YFV17D yellow fever vaccine. Here the CDR3 DNA reads TGTGCCAGACAGGGTGGAACAGATACGCAGTATTTT. As protein: CARQGGTDTQYF. The full variable domain, in which reference TRBV2 and TRBJ2-3 provide the parts outside the CDR3, is EPEVTQTPSHQVTQMGQEVILRCVPISNHLYFYWYRQILGQKVEFLVSFYNNEISEKSEIFDDQFSVERPDGSNFTLKIRSTKLEDSAMYFCARQGGTDTQYFGPGTRLTVL.